This T cell receptor beta chain was captured in a study of T cells after yellow fever vaccination. Making TCR cDNA involved 5'RACE template switching, which added UMIs and a universal primer site. TCRdb called the 5' RACE reads again in MiXCR, with one record for every CDR3 protein. Among approximately 550,000 distinct CDR3 sequences listed, roughly 19% were seen once. As regards this clonotype: The antigen is not known. A read error is possible here, since a much larger clone lies one base away.

Study observations and caveats: The booster saw the reappearance of most primary-vaccination clones (roughly 96% CD4, less than 90% CD8). The presence of abundant clonotypes contaminating from the bulk population was possible in FACS-sorted repertoires. On re-exposure, the response was weaker but peaked faster, at day 5 versus 15.

The sample was PBMCs, taken 15 days after the yellow fever booster vaccination. This TCR was recovered from a man aged 25-45 years who received the YFV17D yellow fever vaccine.

As DNA, the CDR3 is TGTGCCAGCAGTTTCCACTCCGGGGAGCTGTTTTTT. It encodes CASSFHSGELFF. V gene TRBV6-5 combines with J gene TRBJ2-2; D is uncertain. There are 12 residues in the CDR3. V lost 4 bases to trimming and J lost 6 bases, with 6 bases between them. Germline lookup yields CDR1 MNHEY and CDR2 SVGAGI.